These 3 T cell receptor beta chains were sequenced from one sample in a study of spatial heterogeneity in lung cancer. As to time point: blood at routine non-recurrence follow-up after resection. Whole RNA came from tumor, nontumor lung or frozen PBMC and was sequenced without being sorted. TCRdb reprocessed the 5' RACE reads with MiXCR, giving one entry per CDR3 protein. The data hold 25,000 or so distinct CDR3 sequences, with about 6% observed a single time. Sequencing was performed on PBMCs, taken at follow-up. The source is a male donor with early-stage non-small cell lung cancer.

This clonotype came up a few times. This chain links TRBV9 with TRBJ1-1; D is uncertain. Germline V lookup: CDR1 SGDLS, CDR2 YYNGEE. V lost 4 bases to trimming and J lost 0 bases, with 7 bases between them. The CDR3 spans 13 residues. Here the CDR3 reads CASSTRMNTEAFF. DNA for the CDR3: TGTGCCAGCAGCACACGGATGAACACTGAAGCTTTCTTT.

This clonotype appeared many times. The gene calls are TRBV5-5 and TRBJ1-1; 7 nucleotides match TRBD1. CDR1 is SGHKS, CDR2 YYEKEE, per germline (reference sequence). The ends lost 0 bases at V and 1 base at J; junction bases unmatched: 9. The CDR3 has 17 amino acids. The CDR3 DNA is TGTGCCAGCAGCTTGGTTACCGGGACAGACAGGAACACTGAAGCTTTCTTT. Its translation is CASSLVTGTDRNTEAFF.

At least ten counts were recorded for this clonotype. The V and J genes are TRBV6-2 or TRBV6-3 and TRBJ2-7; 7 bases are a match to TRBD1. The V and J ends lost 5 bases and 12 bases, in that order; junction bases with no gene match: 10. Germline V gene sequence: CDR1 MNHEY, CDR2 SVGEGT. The CDR3 consists of 12 residues. The CDR3 DNA reads as TGTGCCAGCAGTCTCACAGGGGTCGAACCGTACGTC. Translating gives CASSLTGVEPYV.